This is a list of T cell receptor beta chains from one sample in a study of PD-1 blockade in classical Hodgkin lymphoma. Profiling relied on immunoSEQ multiplex PCR, and the TCRdb table lists in-frame clones only, not all of them. The table shows 20,000 to 25,000 clones, with approximately 70% occurring only once. This specimen consisted of peripheral blood mononuclear cells (PBMCs), obtained at baseline. The source is a human donor with classical Hodgkin lymphoma. Both conserved end residues are trimmed from each CDR3. D genes are given only for firm matches.

>TRBV19|TRBJ1-1|TRBD1
ASSIPGQVGNTEAF
>TRBV7-9|TRBJ2-3|TRBD2
ASRNGGAGTDTQY
>TRBV19|TRBJ1-3|NA
ASRTTSSSGNTIY
>TRBV7-9|TRBJ1-2|NA
ASSSLDRPPNYGYT
>TRBV28|TRBJ1-6|TRBD1
ASSIPYRGGSSPLH
>TRBV7-9|TRBJ2-2|NA
ASSWTGELF
>TRBV27|TRBJ1-1|NA
ASSPGQRGKTEAF
>TRBV7-6|TRBJ1-2|NA
ASSLAGEAGNGYT
>TRBV28|TRBJ1-2|NA
ASSLGTGYYGYT
>TRBV5-6|TRBJ1-3|NA
ASSRQRWASIPDDTIY
>TRBV19|TRBJ1-1|TRBD1
ASTKDRLTEAF
>TRBV27|TRBJ1-5|NA
ASSLSRGGNQPQH
>TRBV7-9|TRBJ2-7|NA
ASSLAQGTISYEQY
>TRBV28|TRBJ2-3|TRBD2
ASSFTGGQSTDTQY
>TRBV10-3|TRBJ1-3|NA
AISDPGTSGNTIY
>TRBV7-9|TRBJ1-6|NA
ASRTESHNSPLH
>TRBV28|TRBJ2-7|TRBD1
ASSLSDRGGYEQY
>TRBV10-2|TRBJ1-5|NA
ASSEINGQPQH
>TRBV27|TRBJ2-7|NA
ASSLSAASYEQY
>TRBV27|TRBJ1-2|NA
ASSLKGGRSYT
>TRBV7-8|TRBJ2-7|TRBD1
ASSDLGTDYEQY
>TRBV10-2|TRBJ2-3|TRBD1
ASSTGASTDTQY
>TRBV25-1|TRBJ2-7|NA
ASMGGTMTYEQY
>TRBV6-1|TRBJ1-2|NA
ATLPRRAAYGYT
>TRBV5-4|TRBJ1-3|NA
ASSLAGNPKGNTIY
>TRBV10-1|TRBJ1-5|NA
ASRGTFRYQPQH
>TRBV11-3|TRBJ2-1|TRBD2
ASSFQRGGRDEQF
>TRBV27|TRBJ1-1|NA
ASSLRSGRTEAF